This TCR beta chain was observed in a study of radiation and T cells in renal cell carcinoma. As regards this clone: Its antigen is unidentified.

The V end was cut by 0 bases, the J end by 0 bases, with 9 bases between. The CDR3 loop spans 16 amino acids. The V gene's germline CDR1 is LNHNV and CDR2 YYDKDF (reference sequence). Profiled with immunoSEQ multiplex PCR; TCRdb holds only in-frame clones, not every one. This table holds tens of thousands of clones, around 78% found once. Time point specified: blood 2 weeks post-SBRT. Treatment reported: 15 Gy SBRT to primary tumor, nephrectomy 4 weeks later. The patient's renal cell carcinoma had clear cell pathology. Points from the study as a whole: In blood, top tumor clones expanded by 2 weeks, shrinking by 4.

Here the sequenced sample was blood, taken from a patient whose treatment included radiotherapy and nephrectomy. The V call is TRBV15, the J call TRBJ1-3; the D gene is possibly TRBD1 (5 bases). This TCR derives from a man aged 55 to 70 with renal cell carcinoma. CDR3 region: CATSRDRGFSGNTIYF. CDR3 nucleotides: TGTGCCACCAGCAGAGATCGGGGCTTCTCTGGAAACACCATATATTTT.